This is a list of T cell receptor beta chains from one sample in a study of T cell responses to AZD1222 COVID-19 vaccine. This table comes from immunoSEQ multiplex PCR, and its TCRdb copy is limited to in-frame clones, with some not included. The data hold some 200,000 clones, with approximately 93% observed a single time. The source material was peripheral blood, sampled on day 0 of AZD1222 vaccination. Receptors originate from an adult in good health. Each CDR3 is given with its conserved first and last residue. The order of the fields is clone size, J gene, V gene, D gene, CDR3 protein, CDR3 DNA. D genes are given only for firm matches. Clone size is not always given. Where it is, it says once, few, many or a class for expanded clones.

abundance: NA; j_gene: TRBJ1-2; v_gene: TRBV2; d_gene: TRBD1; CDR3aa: CASSVSGTGSYGYTF; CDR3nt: TGTGCCAGCAGTGTCTCCGGGACAGGGTCTTATGGCTACACCTTC
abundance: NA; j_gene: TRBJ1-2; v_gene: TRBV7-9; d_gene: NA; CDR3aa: CASSLGTEDGYTF; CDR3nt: TGTGCCAGCAGCTTAGGGACAGAGGATGGCTACACCTTC
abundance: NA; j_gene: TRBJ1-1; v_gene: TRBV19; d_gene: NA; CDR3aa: CASSISMNTEAFF; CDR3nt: TGTGCCAGTAGTATTTCCATGAACACTGAAGCTTTCTTT
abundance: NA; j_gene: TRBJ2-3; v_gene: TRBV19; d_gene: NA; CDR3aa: CASSFTGTHTQYF; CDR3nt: TGTGCCAGTAGTTTCACCGGGACACATACGCAGTATTTT
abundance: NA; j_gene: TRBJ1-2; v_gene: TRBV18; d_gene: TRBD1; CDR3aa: CASSLDRDSGYTF; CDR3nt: TGTGCCAGCTCCTTAGACAGGGACAGTGGCTACACCTTC
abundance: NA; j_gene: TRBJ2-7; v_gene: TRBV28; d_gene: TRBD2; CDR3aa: CATWGGYEQYF; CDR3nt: TGTGCCACTTGGGGGGGCTACGAGCAGTACTTC
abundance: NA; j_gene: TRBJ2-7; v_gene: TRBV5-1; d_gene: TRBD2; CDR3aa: CASSLEGGSYEQYF; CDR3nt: TGCGCCAGCAGCTTGGAGGGAGGGAGCTACGAGCAGTACTTC
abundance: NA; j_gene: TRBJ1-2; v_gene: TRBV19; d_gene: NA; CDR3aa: CASSLQGANYGYTF; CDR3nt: TGTGCCAGTAGTTTACAGGGAGCTAACTATGGCTACACCTTC
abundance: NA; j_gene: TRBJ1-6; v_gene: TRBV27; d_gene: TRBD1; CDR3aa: CAIGTDHNSPLHF; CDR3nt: TGTGCCATCGGGACAGACCATAATTCACCCCTCCACTTT
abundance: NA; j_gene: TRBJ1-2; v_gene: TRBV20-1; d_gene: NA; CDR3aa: CSARSPAGYTF; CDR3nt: TGCAGTGCTAGAAGTCCGGCTGGCTACACCTTC
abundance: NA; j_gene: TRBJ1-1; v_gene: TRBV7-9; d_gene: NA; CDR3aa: CASSLTEAFF; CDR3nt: TGTGCCAGCAGCCTTACTGAAGCTTTCTTT
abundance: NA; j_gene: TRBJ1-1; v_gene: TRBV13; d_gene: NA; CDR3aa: CASSFWAGVTEAFF; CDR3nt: TGTGCCAGCAGCTTTTGGGCGGGTGTGACTGAAGCTTTCTTT
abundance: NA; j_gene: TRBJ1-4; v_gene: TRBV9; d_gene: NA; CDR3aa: CASSVGTATNEKLFF; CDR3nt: TGTGCCAGCAGCGTAGGTACGGCAACTAATGAAAAACTGTTTTTT
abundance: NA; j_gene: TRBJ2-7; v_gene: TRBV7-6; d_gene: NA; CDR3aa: CASSRGGEQYF; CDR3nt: TGTGCCAGCAGCCGTGGTGGGGAGCAGTACTTC
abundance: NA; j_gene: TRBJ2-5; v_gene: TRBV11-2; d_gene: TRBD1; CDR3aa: CASSSGQGDGETQYF; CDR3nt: TGTGCCAGCAGCTCGGGACAGGGGGATGGAGAGACCCAGTACTTC
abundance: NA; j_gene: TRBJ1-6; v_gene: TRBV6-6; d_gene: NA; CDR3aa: CASLGLTNSPLHF; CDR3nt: TGTGCCAGTCTGGGACTGACTAATTCACCCCTCCACTTT
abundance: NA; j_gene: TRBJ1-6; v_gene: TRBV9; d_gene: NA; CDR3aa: CASRGNRSPLHF; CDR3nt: TGTGCCAGCCGGGGGAATCGGTCACCCCTCCACTTT
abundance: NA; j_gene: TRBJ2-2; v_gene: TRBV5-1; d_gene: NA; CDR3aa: CASSYNPAGDTGELFF; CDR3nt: TGCGCCAGCAGCTATAACCCAGCTGGGGACACCGGGGAGCTGTTTTTT
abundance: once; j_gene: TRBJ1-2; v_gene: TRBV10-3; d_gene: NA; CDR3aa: CAISEPDGNYGYTF; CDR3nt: TGTGCCATCAGTGAACCGGACGGAAACTATGGCTACACCTTC
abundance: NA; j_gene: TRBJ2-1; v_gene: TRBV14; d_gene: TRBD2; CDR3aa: CASSQLAGWAYNEQFF; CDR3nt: TGTGCCAGCAGCCAGCTAGCGGGATGGGCGTACAATGAGCAGTTCTTC
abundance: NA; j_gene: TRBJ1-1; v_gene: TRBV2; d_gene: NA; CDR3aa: CASSVTAEAFF; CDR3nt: TGTGCCAGCAGTGTTACGGCTGAAGCTTTCTTT
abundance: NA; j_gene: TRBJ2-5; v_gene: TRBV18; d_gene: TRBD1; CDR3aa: CASSPRTGGNQETQYF; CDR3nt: TGTGCCAGCTCACCACGGACAGGGGGCAACCAAGAGACCCAGTACTTC
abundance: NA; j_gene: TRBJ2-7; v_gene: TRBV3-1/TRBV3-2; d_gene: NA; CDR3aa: CASSLGGLLSEQYF; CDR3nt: TGTGCCAGCAGCCTCGGGGGTCTCCTCTCCGAGCAGTACTTC
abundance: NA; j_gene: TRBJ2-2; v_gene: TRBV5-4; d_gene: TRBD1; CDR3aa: CASSTGQGMNTGELFF; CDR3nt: TGTGCCAGCAGCACTGGACAGGGGATGAACACCGGGGAGCTGTTTTTT
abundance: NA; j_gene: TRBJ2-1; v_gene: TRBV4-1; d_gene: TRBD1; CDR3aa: CASSQDTGVNEQFF; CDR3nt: TGCGCCAGCAGCCAAGATACAGGGGTCAATGAGCAGTTCTTC
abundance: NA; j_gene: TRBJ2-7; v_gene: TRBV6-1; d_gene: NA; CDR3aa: CASSEAPRYEQYF; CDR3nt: TGTGCCAGCAGTGAAGCCCCACGGTACGAGCAGTACTTC
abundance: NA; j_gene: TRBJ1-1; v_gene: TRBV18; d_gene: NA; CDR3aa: CASSPLEMNTEAFF; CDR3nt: TGTGCCAGCTCACCACTCGAGATGAACACTGAAGCTTTCTTT
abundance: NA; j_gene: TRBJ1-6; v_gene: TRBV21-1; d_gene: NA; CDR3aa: CARPGVYNSPLHF; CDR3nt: TGTGCCAGACCAGGGGTCTATAATTCACCCCTCCACTTT
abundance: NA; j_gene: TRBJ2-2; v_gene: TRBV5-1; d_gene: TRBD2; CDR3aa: CASSRTTSGGHTGELFF; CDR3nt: TGCGCCAGCAGCCGTACGACTAGCGGGGGGCACACCGGGGAGCTGTTTTTT
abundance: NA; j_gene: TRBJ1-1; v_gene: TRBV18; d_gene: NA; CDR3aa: CASSPNTGYRNTEAFF; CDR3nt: TGTGCCAGCTCACCTAACACGGGATACAGAAACACTGAAGCTTTCTTT
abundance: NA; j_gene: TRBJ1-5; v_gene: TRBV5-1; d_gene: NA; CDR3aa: CASSQERVPQPQHF; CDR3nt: TGCGCCAGCAGCCAGGAAAGGGTCCCTCAGCCCCAGCATTTT
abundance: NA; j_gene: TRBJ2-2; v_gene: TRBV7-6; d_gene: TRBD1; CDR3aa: CASRPSGTGPLSANTGELFF; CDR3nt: TGTGCCAGCAGGCCATCCGGGACAGGGCCATTGTCAGCGAACACCGGGGAGCTGTTTTTT
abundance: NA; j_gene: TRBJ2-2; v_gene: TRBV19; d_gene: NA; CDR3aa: CASSIDMGTNTGELFF; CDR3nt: TGTGCCAGTAGTATAGATATGGGGACGAACACCGGGGAGCTGTTTTTT
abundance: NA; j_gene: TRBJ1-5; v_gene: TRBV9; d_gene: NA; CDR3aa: CASSGNDHVGPQHF; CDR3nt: TGTGCCAGCAGCGGGAACGACCATGTTGGGCCCCAGCATTTT
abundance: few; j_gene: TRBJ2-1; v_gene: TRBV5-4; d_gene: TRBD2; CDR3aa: CASSLSYASGRGEGEQFF; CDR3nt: TGTGCCAGCAGCTTGTCTTACGCGAGCGGGAGGGGCGAAGGAGAGCAGTTCTTC
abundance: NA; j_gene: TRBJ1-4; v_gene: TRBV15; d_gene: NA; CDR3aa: CATSRRTSGEKLFF; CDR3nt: TGTGCCACCAGCAGACGGACCTCTGGAGAAAAACTGTTTTTT
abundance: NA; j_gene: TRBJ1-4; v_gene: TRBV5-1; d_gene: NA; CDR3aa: CASKETAGEKLFF; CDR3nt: TGCGCCAGCAAGGAAACGGCGGGGGAAAAACTGTTTTTT
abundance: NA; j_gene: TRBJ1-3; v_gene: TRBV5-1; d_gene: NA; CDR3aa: CASSLTGSGNTIYF; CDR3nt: TGCGCCAGCAGTCTGACAGGCTCTGGAAACACCATATATTTT
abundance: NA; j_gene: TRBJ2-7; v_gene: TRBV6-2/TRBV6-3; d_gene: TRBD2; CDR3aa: CASSTRTSGNREQYF; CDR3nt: TGTGCCAGCAGTACCCGGACTAGCGGGAATCGCGAGCAGTACTTC
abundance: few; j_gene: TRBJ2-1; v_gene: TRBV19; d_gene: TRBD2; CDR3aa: CASSNRGDPYNEQFF; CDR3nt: TGTGCCAGTAGTAACCGGGGGGACCCCTACAATGAGCAGTTCTTC
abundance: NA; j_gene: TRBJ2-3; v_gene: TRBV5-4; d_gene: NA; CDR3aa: CASSPGWAGTGSGTDTQYF; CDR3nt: TGTGCCAGCAGCCCAGGTTGGGCCGGGACCGGCTCCGGGACAGATACGCAGTATTTT
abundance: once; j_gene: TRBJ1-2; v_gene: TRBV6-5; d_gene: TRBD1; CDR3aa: CASSYGDRGHSYGYTF; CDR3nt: TGTGCCAGCAGTTACGGCGACAGGGGGCATAGCTATGGCTACACCTTC
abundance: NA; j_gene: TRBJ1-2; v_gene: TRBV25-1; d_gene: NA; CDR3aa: CASSVEGMLGYGYTF; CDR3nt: TGTGCCAGCAGTGTGGAGGGGATGTTGGGCTATGGCTACACCTTC
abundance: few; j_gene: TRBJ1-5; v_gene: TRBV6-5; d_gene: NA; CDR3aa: CASAGEGYQPQHF; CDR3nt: TGTGCCAGTGCGGGCGAAGGATATCAGCCCCAGCATTTT
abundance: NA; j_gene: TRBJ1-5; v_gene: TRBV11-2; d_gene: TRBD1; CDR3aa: CASSLGTGEGQPQHF; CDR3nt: TGTGCCAGCAGCTTAGGGACAGGGGAAGGGCAGCCCCAGCATTTT
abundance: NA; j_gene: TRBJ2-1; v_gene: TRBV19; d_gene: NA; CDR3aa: CASSISKGFNEQFF; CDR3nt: TGTGCCAGTAGTATCTCGAAGGGGTTTAATGAGCAGTTCTTC
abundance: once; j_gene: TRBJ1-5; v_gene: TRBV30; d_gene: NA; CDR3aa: CAWGRDSNQPQHF; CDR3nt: TGTGCCTGGGGTCGAGATAGCAATCAGCCCCAGCATTTT
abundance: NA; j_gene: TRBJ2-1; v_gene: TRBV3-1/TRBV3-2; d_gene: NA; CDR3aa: CASSQSLTGVGSYNEQFF; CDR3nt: TGTGCCAGCAGCCAGTCCCTAACGGGGGTGGGGTCCTACAATGAGCAGTTCTTC
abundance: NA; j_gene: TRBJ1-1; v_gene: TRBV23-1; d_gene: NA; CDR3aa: CARRAGALNTEAFF; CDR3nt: TGCGCCAGGAGGGCGGGGGCGCTGAACACTGAAGCTTTCTTT
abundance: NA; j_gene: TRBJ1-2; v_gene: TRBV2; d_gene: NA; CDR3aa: CASSMVNYGYTF; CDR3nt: TGTGCCAGCAGTATGGTTAACTATGGCTACACCTTC